This record covers a single T cell receptor beta chain. Its antigen remains unknown. These data belong to a study of OX40 agonist ivuxolimab in advanced cancers. Study-wide context: Of mixed ages from about 23 to 79 and averaging roughly 60 years, the group was just under 85% male. Whole-study findings and limits: Dose levels from 0.1 to 3.0 mg/kg saw CD4+ and CD8+ blood T cells expand clonally by week 6. Low normalized T-cell clonal expansion also characterized some of the nonresponders. Partial responders treated at 0.1-3.0 mg/kg exhibited clonal expansion among the lowest measured.

V shed 4 bases, J shed 2 bases, and the junction held 4 bases outside the gene matches. Germline lookup yields CDR1 SGHTA and CDR2 FQGTGA. The CDR3 runs 15 residues. TCRdb keeps only in-frame clones here, not all; method: immunoSEQ multiplex PCR. The table shows tens of thousands of clones, with 80% to 90% occurring only once. The rearrangement links TRBV7-3 to TRBJ2-1; 8 bases map to TRBD2. The sequences come from CD4+ or CD8+ T cells sorted from blood, collected in a trial of the OX40 agonist ivuxolimab. The source is an adult with an advanced solid tumor such as melanoma, head and neck, liver or kidney cancer. CDR3 in DNA: TGTGCCAGCAGCTACCTAGCGGGTGCCTACAATGAGCAGTTCTTC. This codes for CASSYLAGAYNEQFF.